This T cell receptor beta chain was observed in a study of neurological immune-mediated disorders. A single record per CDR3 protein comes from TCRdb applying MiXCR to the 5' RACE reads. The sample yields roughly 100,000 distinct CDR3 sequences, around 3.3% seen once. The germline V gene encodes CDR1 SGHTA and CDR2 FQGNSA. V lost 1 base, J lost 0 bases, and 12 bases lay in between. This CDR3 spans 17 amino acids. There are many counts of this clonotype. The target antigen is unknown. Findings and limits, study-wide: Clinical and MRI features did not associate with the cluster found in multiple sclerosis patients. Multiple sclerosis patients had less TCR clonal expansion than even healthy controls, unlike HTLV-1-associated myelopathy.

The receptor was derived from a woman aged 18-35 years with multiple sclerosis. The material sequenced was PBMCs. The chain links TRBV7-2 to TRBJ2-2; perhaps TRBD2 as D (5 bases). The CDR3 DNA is TGTGCCAGCAGCTTAGACCGGCGGGCCGCGAACACCGGGGAGCTGTTTTTT. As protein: CASSLDRRAANTGELFF.